This T cell receptor (beta chain) was observed in a study of response to subunit inactivated influenza vaccine. TCRdb re-called the RT-PCR reads with MiXCR, one entry per CDR3 protein. The table lists about 700,000 distinct CDR3 sequences, 12% to 15% of them singletons. This clonotype showed up many times. The CDR3 contains 17 residues. CDR1 is SEHNR and CDR2 is FQNEAQ in the germline V gene (reference sequence). Trimming cost V 1 base and J 3 bases; bases outside gene matches: 9. The clonotype originates from a man aged 50 to 60 who received an inactivated influenza vaccine. The specimen was PBMCs from blood, collected about 14 days before vaccination. The rearrangement joins TRBV7-9 to TRBJ2-1; 7 bases are a match to TRBD1. The CDR3 reads CASSLGWRQGFYNEQFF. As DNA, the CDR3 is TGTGCCAGCAGCTTAGGGTGGCGACAGGGTTTCTACAATGAGCAGTTCTTC.